Below are 24 T cell receptor beta chains sequenced from a single sample in a study of neurological immune-mediated disorders. TCRdb re-called the 5' RACE reads through MiXCR, storing one row per CDR3 protein. The repertoire holds 45,000 to 65,000 distinct CDR3 sequences, with around 4.4% as singletons. Sequencing was carried out using PBMCs. All receptors derive from a man aged 50 or older with multiple sclerosis.

This clonotype was detected a few times. Its ends do not fully match the called genes, so a read error is possible. The V call is TRBV5-1, the J call TRBJ1-5, with D hard to call. There are 13 residues in the CDR3. The germline CDR1 and CDR2 sequences are SGHRS and YFSETQ. CDR3 DNA: TGCGCCAGCAGCTTGTGGTTTGGTCAGCCCCAGAATTTT. It encodes CASSLWFGQPQNF.

Many counts were recorded for this clonotype. CDR3: CASSWGQGYEQYF. The CDR3 DNA is TGTGCCAGCAGCTGGGGACAGGGTTACGAGCAGTACTTC. The chain uses TRBV7-9 and TRBJ2-7; 9 bases line up with TRBD1. CDR1 is SEHNR and CDR2 is FQNEAQ in the germline V gene (reference sequence). The V gene end was trimmed by 4 bases and the J gene end by 4 bases; junction bases not matched to a gene: 2. The CDR3 runs 13 residues.

This clonotype was seen at least ten times. CDR3 amino acids: CASRTGTSGSYEQYF. For the CDR3, the DNA is TGTGCCAGCAGGACCGGGACTAGCGGCTCCTACGAGCAGTACTTC. V usage is TRBV6-1 and J usage is TRBJ2-7; 11 nucleotides agree with TRBD2. There are 15 residues in the CDR3. V lost 6 bases and J lost 0; bases outside the gene matches: 4. The V gene's germline CDR1 is MNHNS and CDR2 SASEGT.

The chain carries TRBV7-2 and TRBJ2-7; D unclear. CDR3 length: 12 residues. Germline V gene data show CDR1 as SGHTA and CDR2 as FQGNSA. Trimming removed 6 bases at V and 0 bases at J, with 6 bases between. CDR3 DNA: TGTGCCAGCAGTATGAACTCCTACGAGCAGTACTTC. As protein: CASSMNSYEQYF.

This clonotype was detected ten times or more. This chain joins TRBV4-1 and TRBJ2-7; no reliable D call. The germline gives CDR1 MGHRA, CDR2 YSYEKL. The ends were cut back, 2 bases at V and 4 bases at J, with 12 bases in the middle. The CDR3 totals 14 residues. The CDR3 region is CASSQKDERYEQYF. The DNA of the CDR3 is TGCGCCAGCAGCCAAAAAGATGAGAGGTACGAGCAGTACTTC.

In this sample, this clonotype turned up a few times. The chain's CDR3 is CASSSGPSQTQYF. The CDR3 region has the DNA TGTGCCAGCAGCTCGGGACCCTCTCAGACCCAGTACTTC. V gene TRBV7-2 combines with J gene TRBJ2-5; the D gene could be TRBD1 or TRBD2 (5 bases each). There are 13 residues in the CDR3. Trimming stripped 4 bases from V and 6 bases from J, with 12 bases between. The germline V gene has CDR1 SGHTA and CDR2 FQGNSA.

There are many counts of this clonotype. The V and J genes are TRBV10-3 and TRBJ2-1; maybe TRBD2 (5 bases). V was pared by 6 bases and J by 0 bases, with 15 bases between. The CDR3 covers 16 residues. Per the germline V gene, CDR1 is ENHRY and CDR2 is SYGVKD. Here the CDR3 reads CAISAPTISSYNEQFF. In DNA, the CDR3 is TGTGCCATCAGCGCACCGACTATTAGCTCCTACAATGAGCAGTTCTTC.

This clonotype has a count of ten or more. The CDR3 region has the DNA TGTGCCAGCAGTCTTAAAGACAGAAGCTCCTACGAGCAGTACTTC. It encodes CASSLKDRSSYEQYF. The V and J genes are TRBV6-2 or TRBV6-3 and TRBJ2-7; tentative D call: TRBD1 (5 bases). Trimming removed 5 bases from V and 0 bases from J, with 14 bases in between. The CDR3 has 15 amino acids. The germline CDR1 and CDR2 sequences are MNHEY and SVGEGT.

In its sample, this clonotype was seen many times. The chain carries TRBV5-1 and TRBJ2-2; 9 bases line up with TRBD2. Per germline, CDR1 SGHRS and CDR2 YFSETQ. This CDR3 comprises 14 residues. V was clipped by 6 bases and J by 2 bases; unmatched bases: 2. CDR3 coding DNA: TGCGCCAGCAACCTAGCGGGAAACACCGGGGAGCTGTTTTTT. Translation gives CASNLAGNTGELFF.

This clonotype was seen ten or more times. The genes are TRBV29-1 and TRBJ2-1; tentatively, D is TRBD1 (5 bases). Germline assignment: CDR1 SQVTM and CDR2 ANQGSEA. V was trimmed by 4 bases and J by 0 bases, leaving 10 bases between them. The CDR3 loop spans 14 amino acids. Here the CDR3 reads CSVGNRSSYNEQFF. The CDR3 DNA reads as TGCAGCGTTGGGAACAGGAGCTCCTACAATGAGCAGTTCTTC.

The chain combines TRBV7-2 with TRBJ2-5; no reliable D call. The V end was cut by 3 bases, the J end by 4 bases, with 12 bases between. Germline CDR1 reads SGHTA; CDR2 reads FQGNSA. The CDR3 loop spans 14 amino acids. CDR3 nucleotides: TGTGCCAGCAGCTTTTTTTCCCGCCGAGAGACCCAGTACTTC. Its translation is CASSFFSRRETQYF.

The table lists this clonotype with many counts. This chain links TRBV20-1 with TRBJ1-6, with a weak D call TRBD1 (5 bases). Between the trimmed V and J ends, which lost 1 base and 7 bases, there was a span of 11 bases. In germline, CDR1 is DFQATT, CDR2 SNEGSKA (reference sequence). The CDR3 covers 14 residues. CDR3 DNA sequence: TGCAGTGCTAGAGTGGGGGACCGCAATTCACCCCTCCACTTT. Protein sequence: CSARVGDRNSPLHF.

In this sample, this clonotype turned up many times. V and J are TRBV12-3 or TRBV12-4 and TRBJ2-2; no definite D call. This CDR3 contains 14 residues. V gave up 3 bases and J gave up 7 bases, with 12 bases separating them. The CDR3 sequence: CASSFGRGHGELFF. In DNA form, the CDR3 reads TGTGCCAGCAGTTTTGGGCGAGGTCACGGGGAGCTGTTTTTT.

This clonotype was found many times. The chain employs TRBV4-2 and TRBJ2-7; 9 bases match TRBD2. J lost 2 bases, V lost 4 bases, and 0 bases had no gene match. The CDR3 length is 13 residues. CDR1 and CDR2 from the germline V gene are LGHNA and YNFKEQ. The CDR3 region is CASSPSGAYEQYF. DNA for the CDR3: TGTGCCAGCAGCCCTAGCGGGGCCTACGAGCAGTACTTC.

This clonotype has ten or more counts. V and J are TRBV28 and TRBJ2-2; D not resolved. This CDR3 region has 15 residues. Trimming pared 3 bases from V and 1 base from J, leaving 9 bases between. The germline V gene has CDR1 MDHEN and CDR2 SYDVKM. In DNA, the CDR3 is TGTGCCAGCAGTTTTTCTAGGCTGAACACCGGGGAGCTGTTTTTT. Protein product: CASSFSRLNTGELFF. The full variable domain, with the rest looked up from reference TRBV28 and TRBJ2-2, is DVKVTQSSRYLVKRTGEKVFLECVQDMDHENMFWYRQDPGLGLRLIYFSYDVKMKEKGDIPEGYSVSREKKERFSLILESASTNQTSMYLCASSFSRLNTGELFFGEGSRLTVL.

This clonotype was recorded at least ten times. V and J are TRBV20-1 and TRBJ2-2, with 8 bases identical to TRBD1. J lost 1 base, V lost 6 bases, and 7 bases had no gene match. The CDR3 sequence is 15 residues long. The germline V gene encodes CDR1 DFQATT and CDR2 SNEGSKA (reference sequence). As DNA, the CDR3 is TGCAGTGCCCCAGACAGGGGCCGGAACACCGGGGAGCTGTTTTTT. Translating gives CSAPDRGRNTGELFF.

This clonotype was observed at least ten times. This chain joins TRBV28 and TRBJ1-1; D perhaps matches TRBD1 (6 bases). Germline V CDR1 and CDR2: MDHEN, SYDVKM. V was shortened by 7 bases and J by 0 bases, with 18 bases between the two germline ends. There are 16 residues in the CDR3. CDR3 nucleotide sequence: TGTGCCAGCAACTTTCTTGGGGGGGCCCTGAACACTGAAGCTTTCTTT. It codes for CASNFLGGALNTEAFF.

This clonotype was picked up many times. This rearrangement joins TRBV7-6 to TRBJ2-3, with 13 bases aligning to TRBD2. From germline, CDR1 is SGHVS and CDR2 FNYEAQ. The length of the CDR3 is 17 residues. V trimming: 0 bases; J trimming: 5 bases; junction bases outside the gene matches: 5. CDR3 loop: CASSLAGLAGDVDTQYF. CDR3 coding DNA: TGTGCCAGCAGCTTAGCCGGACTAGCGGGAGATGTAGATACGCAGTATTTT.

The chain carries TRBV20-1 and TRBJ1-5, with 7 nucleotides matching TRBD1. Germline V CDR1 and CDR2: DFQATT, SNEGSKA (reference sequence). With 1 base clipped from V and 0 bases from J, the junction kept 6 bases outside the gene matches. The CDR3 runs to 16 residues. CDR3 residues: CSARGGTAYSNQPQHF. For the CDR3, the DNA is TGCAGTGCTAGAGGAGGGACAGCGTATAGCAATCAGCCCCAGCATTTT.

This clonotype turned up a few times. The chain has TRBV28 and TRBJ2-5; D is possibly TRBD2 (5 bases). The CDR3 is 14 residues long. V lost 5 bases, J lost 5 bases, and 15 bases lay in between. From germline, CDR1 is MDHEN and CDR2 SYDVKM. This chain's CDR3 is CASSPSPGGETQYF. Written as DNA, the CDR3 is TGTGCCAGCAGTCCCTCTCCGGGCGGGGAGACCCAGTACTTC.

This clonotype was seen ten or more times. This chain connects TRBV7-8 to TRBJ2-3, with D uncertain. Looked up from germline, CDR1 is SGHVS and CDR2 is FQNEAQ. This CDR3 contains 15 residues. The ends were cut back, 1 base at V and 1 base at J, with 9 bases in the middle. CDR3 in amino acids: CASSLETAGTDTQYF. The CDR3, as DNA: TGTGCCAGCAGCTTAGAAACAGCTGGCACAGATACGCAGTATTTT.

By frequency in the sample, this clonotype is medium-sized. The rearrangement links TRBV7-9 to TRBJ2-5, with a weak D call TRBD1 (6 bases). The CDR3 has 14 residues. V was pared by 5 bases and J by 4 bases, with 14 bases between. Looked up from germline, CDR1 is SEHNR and CDR2 is FQNEAQ (reference sequence). In nucleotides, the CDR3 is TGTGCCAGCAGCACCGGGACATCGGGAGAGACCCAGTACTTC. Translated, it gives CASSTGTSGETQYF.

The chain combines TRBV6-6 with TRBJ2-7; the D gene is possibly TRBD1 (6 bases). This CDR3 is 14 amino acids long. V dropped 0 bases and J dropped 3 bases, with 9 bases sitting between them. Germline V lookup: CDR1 MNHNY, CDR2 SVGAGI (reference sequence). The CDR3 bases are TGTGCCAGCAGTTACTCGGGGGCCGGCTACGAGCAGTACTTC. Amino acid sequence: CASSYSGAGYEQYF.

There are many counts of this clonotype. This rearrangement joins TRBV20-1 to TRBJ2-5; 8 nucleotides line up with TRBD2. Germline loops: CDR1 DFQATT, CDR2 SNEGSKA (reference sequence). CDR3 size: 12 residues. The V and J ends lost 1 base and 5 bases, in that order; junction bases with no gene match: 0. In nucleotides, the CDR3 is TGCAGTGCTAGAGCGGGAGGGGAGACCCAGTACTTC. This sequence encodes CSARAGGETQYF.